This TCR beta chain stems from a study of T cell responses to AZD1222 COVID-19 vaccine. The repertoire was sequenced with immunoSEQ multiplex PCR; TCRdb's copy has only in-frame clones and lacks some. Among under 150,000 clones listed, more than 75% were seen once. The CDR3 runs 13 residues. V was clipped by 5 bases and J by 4 bases, with 11 bases between them. The receptor was isolated from an adult in good health. Sequenced material: peripheral blood, taken on day 0 of AZD1222 vaccination. The rearrangement links TRBV12-3 or TRBV12-4 to TRBJ1-2; D is uncertain. The CDR3 coding sequence is TGTGCCAGCAGTCTAAAGGGATCCTATGGCTACACCTTC. Translation: CASSLKGSYGYTF.